This T cell receptor (beta chain) was recorded in a study of response to subunit inactivated influenza vaccine. The sample holds many counts of this clonotype. The antigen is unknown. TCRdb processed the RT-PCR reads anew with MiXCR; each CDR3 protein has one entry. This table has 700,000 to 900,000 distinct CDR3 sequences, over 20% appearing once. The CDR3 loop spans 14 amino acids. The germline V gene has CDR1 SGHVS and CDR2 FQNEAQ. The V and J ends lost 3 bases and 5 bases, in that order; junction bases with no gene match: 5. Whole-study results and caveats: The authors suggested that every seasonal influenza vaccination recruits few new T cells.

The receptor was isolated from a man in his fifties or sixties who received an inactivated influenza vaccine. V usage is TRBV7-8 and J usage is TRBJ2-7; 9 bases agree with TRBD2. This specimen was PBMCs from blood, taken 4 to 6 days after vaccination. The CDR3 nucleotides are TGTGCCAGCAGCTTTAGCGGGAGAATTGACGAGCAGTACTTC. Translated: CASSFSGRIDEQYF.